This TCR beta chain is from a study of PD-1 blockade in classical Hodgkin lymphoma. Findings and caveats of the study: Before treatment, TCR diversity in newly diagnosed patients was reportedly lower than in healthy donors.

Data came from immunoSEQ multiplex PCR; TCRdb stores just in-frame clones and leaves some out. The sample has 45,000 to 55,000 clones; more than 65% are singletons. Every single patient, without exception, relapsed after autologous stem cell transplantation, and brentuximab vedotin exposure varied. As for this clone: The antigen remains unidentified.

V was cut by 4 bases and J by 7 bases, with 14 bases left in between. CDR1 and CDR2 (germline): SGHNT, YYREEE (reference sequence). CDR3 length: 13 amino acids. Sequences were derived from peripheral blood mononuclear cells (PBMCs), sampled at baseline. V usage is TRBV5-4 and J usage is TRBJ2-5; D remains unclear. The TCR comes from a human donor with classical Hodgkin lymphoma. The CDR3 spells CASSGLEMGTQYF. CDR3 in DNA: TGTGCCAGCAGCGGCCTTGAGATGGGGACCCAGTACTTC.